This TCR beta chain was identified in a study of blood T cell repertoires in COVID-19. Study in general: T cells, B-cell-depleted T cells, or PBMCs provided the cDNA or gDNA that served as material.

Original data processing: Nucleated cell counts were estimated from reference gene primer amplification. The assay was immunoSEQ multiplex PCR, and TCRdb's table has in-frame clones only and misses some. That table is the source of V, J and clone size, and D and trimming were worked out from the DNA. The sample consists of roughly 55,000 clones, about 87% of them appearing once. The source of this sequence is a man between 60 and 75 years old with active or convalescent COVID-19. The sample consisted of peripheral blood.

The CDR3, as DNA: TGTGCCAGCAGCTTCCCCGGGACAGGGTCCGGCACTGAAGCTTTCTTT. It specifies CASSFPGTGSGTEAFF. This chain links TRBV7-2 with TRBJ1-1; TRBD1 matches at 9 bases. CDR1 and CDR2 (germline): SGHTA, FQGNSA. The CDR3 is 16 residues long. V was pared by 3 bases and J by 4 bases, with 9 bases of the junction left unmatched.